Each of the 14 T cell receptor beta chains below was sequenced from the same sample in a study of Ad26.COV2.S vaccination and SARS-CoV-2 variants (dated by TCRdb to the early 2020s). Receptor libraries were prepared by the immunoSEQ multiplex PCR assay. The table comes from immuneACCESS by way of TCRdb, which keeps in-frame sequences with V and J called. Part of the clones is missing from these tables; in studies checked, under half for an unresolved V gene and the rest for unknown reasons. The sample table contains 180,000 or so clones; only one count was recorded for around 90% of them. The ten largest clones represent about 5.9% of the sample. Explained via the paper, the time point label denotes: individuals recovered from natural SARS-CoV-2 infection. The sequences come from peripheral blood, collected after recovery from COVID-19. Source of these receptors: a human donor who had recovered from COVID-19.

The V and J genes are TRBV7-6 and TRBJ1-4, with 9 bases identical to TRBD1. The V segment lost 2 bases and the J segment 7 bases; nucleotides outside the gene matches: 5. This CDR3 has 15 amino acids. CDR1 and CDR2 (germline): SGHVS, FNYEAQ. CDR3 DNA sequence: TGTGCCAGCAGCTTATCGGGACAGGGTGGTGAAAAACTGTTTTTT. As protein: CASSLSGQGGEKLFF. Drawing the rest from reference TRBV7-6 and TRBJ1-4, the complete variable domain is GAGVSQSPRYKVTKRGQDVALRCDPISGHVSLYWYRQALGQGPEFLTYFNYEAQQDKSGLPNDRFSAERPEGSISTLTIQRTEQRDSAMYRCASSLSGQGGEKLFFGSGTQLSVL.

This chain connects TRBV5-4 to TRBJ2-1, with 7 bases that match TRBD2. Germline CDR1 reads SGHNT; CDR2 reads YYREEE (reference sequence). Trimming took 3 bases from V and 2 from J; bases not matched to a gene: 11. The CDR3 length is 17 residues. The CDR3, as DNA: TGTGCCAGCAGCTGGGGCGGTAGCGGGTTAACCTACAATGAGCAGTTCTTC. Its translation: CASSWGGSGLTYNEQFF.

The CDR3 DNA reads as TGTGCCAGCCTCCCGGGGGGGAAAGAAAAACTGTTTTTT. This encodes CASLPGGKEKLFF. This chain joins TRBV12-3 or TRBV12-4 and TRBJ1-4, with TRBD1 as a possible D gene (5 bases). V shed 8 bases and J shed 8 bases, with 15 bases lying between them. This CDR3 is 13 amino acids long.

This chain joins TRBV2 and TRBJ2-1; 14 bases align to TRBD2. This CDR3 is 16 amino acids long. Germline lookup yields CDR1 SNHLY and CDR2 FYNNEI. Trimming took 7 bases from V and 6 from J; bases not matched to a gene: 8. The CDR3 DNA reads TGTGCCAGCACCGGACTAGCGGGAGGCCCACCCAATGAGCAGTTCTTC. This gives the protein CASTGLAGGPPNEQFF. Full variable domain (missing parts from reference TRBV2 and TRBJ2-1): EPEVTQTPSHQVTQMGQEVILRCVPISNHLYFYWYRQILGQKVEFLVSFYNNEISEKSEIFDDQFSVERPDGSNFTLKIRSTKLEDSAMYFCASTGLAGGPPNEQFFGPGTRLTVL.

This chain links TRBV25-1 with TRBJ1-5; a possible D gene is TRBD1 (5 bases). The CDR3 consists of 13 residues. Germline CDR1 is MGHDK and CDR2 is SYGVNS. CDR3 sequence: CAGYAGGTQPQHF. The CDR3 DNA reads TGTGCAGGCTACGCGGGGGGTACTCAGCCCCAGCATTTT. Full variable domain (rest looked up from reference TRBV25-1 and TRBJ1-5): EADIYQTPRYLVIGTGKKITLECSQTMGHDKMYWYQQDPGMELHLIHYSYGVNSTEKGDLSSESTVSRIRTEHFPLTLESARPSHTSQYLCAGYAGGTQPQHFGDGTRLSIL.

In the case of this clone: At one of its ends the junction is not consistent with the germline gene, which may arise from a read error. The chain has TRBV5-4 and TRBJ2-7; the D is unclear. The CDR3 extends over 12 amino acids. CDR1 and CDR2 from the germline V gene are SGHNT and YYREEE (reference sequence). The CDR3 bases are TGTGCCAGCAGTTTGGGTTGGGACGAGCAGTACTTC. Its translation: CASSLGWDEQYF.

This clone is a singleton in its sample. This chain links TRBV28 with TRBJ2-5; no clear D. V shed 7 bases and J shed 11 bases, with 17 bases lying between them. From germline, CDR1 is MDHEN and CDR2 SYDVKM. This CDR3 is 12 amino acids long. The CDR3: CASTPSGGVQYF. As DNA, the CDR3 is TGTGCCAGCACCCCCTCGGGTGGGGTTCAGTACTTC.

The chain couples TRBV27 to TRBJ1-6; 9 positions match TRBD1. The germline CDR1 and CDR2 sequences are MNHEY and SMNVEV (reference sequence). The V segment lost 0 bases and the J segment 9 bases; nucleotides outside the gene matches: 3. The CDR3 consists of 15 residues. DNA for the CDR3: TGTGCCAGCAGTTTATCGACAGGGGGAGGTTCACCCCTCCACTTT. Its protein product is CASSLSTGGGSPLHF.

The chain carries TRBV5-4 and TRBJ1-2, with D unresolved. V shed 3 bases and J shed 8 bases, with 20 bases lying between them. Per germline, CDR1 SGHNT and CDR2 YYREEE (reference sequence). The CDR3 runs to 15 residues. The CDR3 coding sequence is TGTGCCAGCAGCTCGCTTTGGCAGCCTTTGTCCGGCTACACCTTC. The encoded protein is CASSSLWQPLSGYTF.

The rearrangement uses TRBV28 and TRBJ2-3; 11 nucleotides align to TRBD1. Germline V gene lookup returns CDR1 MDHEN and CDR2 SYDVKM. With 2 bases clipped from V and 4 bases from J, the junction kept 8 bases outside the gene matches. The CDR3 covers 17 residues. In DNA, the CDR3 is TGTGCCAGCAGTTTAAACCCCTTGGACAGGGGGCCAGATACGCAGTATTTT. Its protein is CASSLNPLDRGPDTQYF.

The gene calls are TRBV5-6 and TRBJ1-1, with no clear D. Per germline, CDR1 SGHDT and CDR2 YYEEEE. Trimming took 0 bases from V and 4 from J, leaving 10 bases between them. The CDR3 extends over 14 amino acids. The CDR3 reads CASSLGQRGTEAFF. CDR3 nucleotide sequence: TGTGCCAGCAGCTTGGGGCAACGGGGCACTGAAGCTTTCTTT. The full variable domain, in which reference TRBV5-6 and TRBJ1-1 provide the parts outside the CDR3, is DAGVTQSPTHLIKTRGQQVTLRCSPKSGHDTVSWYQQALGQGPQFIFQYYEEEERQRGNFPDRFSGHQFPNYSSELNVNALLLGDSALYLCASSLGQRGTEAFFGQGTRLTVV.

As to this clone: This sample includes further DNA sequences coding for the same CDR3. The chain recombines TRBV19 with TRBJ2-1, with 11 bases lining up with TRBD2. Germline assignment: CDR1 LNHDA and CDR2 SQIVND (reference sequence). This CDR3 region has 17 residues. The V segment lost 3 bases and the J segment 4 bases; nucleotides outside the gene matches: 8. Here the CDR3 reads CASSMARLAGGYNEQFF. DNA of the CDR3: TGTGCCAGTAGTATGGCCCGCCTAGCGGGAGGATACAATGAGCAGTTCTTC.

The chain links TRBV3-1 (or the pseudogene TRBV3-2) to TRBJ2-2; D unresolved. This CDR3 has 11 residues. Trimming took off 6 bases at V and 5 bases at J, with 4 bases between the two ends. Germline values: CDR1 LGHDT, CDR2 YNNKEL (reference sequence). The CDR3 here is CASRSTGELFF. For the CDR3, the DNA is TGTGCCAGCAGGAGTACCGGGGAGCTGTTTTTT.

V is TRBV7-8 and J is TRBJ2-1, with 12 bases that match TRBD2. In germline, CDR1 is SGHVS, CDR2 FQNEAQ. The CDR3 covers 16 residues. With 5 bases clipped from V and 10 bases from J, the junction kept 12 bases outside the gene matches. CDR3 DNA: TGTGCCAGCAGCCCGGGACTAGCGGGCCTTACGGCCGAGCAGTTCTTC. Its translation: CASSPGLAGLTAEQFF.